Following are 13 T cell receptor beta chains from one sample sequenced in a study of low-dose radiotherapy and immunotherapy resistance in tumors. Regarding time point: before trial treatment. First-strand cDNA used TRAV- and TRBV-specific primers, covering alpha and beta chains. PCR amplification of the TCRs was performed with Phusion for 20 PCR cycles, and it relied on a constant-region primer together with a V-primer adapter. Using its own MiXCR run on the reads, TCRdb lists one record per CDR3 protein. Here the sample spans tens of thousands of distinct CDR3 sequences, approximately 19% being singletons. The sample was PBMCs, taken before treatment. Receptor source: a male donor with prostate cancer.

In this sample, this clonotype turned up many times. The rearrangement uses TRBV7-6 and TRBJ2-7; TRBD2 agrees at 7 bases. CDR3 length: 15 amino acids. The V gene end was trimmed by 0 bases and the J gene end by 4 bases; junction bases not matched to a gene: 6. Germline V CDR1 and CDR2: SGHVS, FNYEAQ. Here the CDR3 DNA reads TGTGCCAGCAGCTTAGCGCGCGGGGGTGGGTACGAGCAGTACTTC. Residues: CASSLARGGGYEQYF.

There are many counts of this clonotype. The J gene is TRBJ2-3, the V gene TRBV5-1; a weak D match, TRBD2 (7 bases). Germline V gives CDR1 SGHRS, CDR2 YFSETQ. The CDR3 runs 15 residues. V shed 0 bases and J shed 3 bases, with 11 bases lying between them. DNA for the CDR3: TGCGCCAGCAGCTTGGAGGGGGGGCCGACAGATACGCAGTATTTT. Protein: CASSLEGGPTDTQYF.

This clonotype has at least ten counts. The V call is TRBV6-2 or TRBV6-3, the J call TRBJ2-5, with a possible D match to TRBD1 (5 bases). The V end was cut by 4 bases, the J end by 5 bases, with 14 bases between. CDR3 size: 14 residues. Looked up from germline, CDR1 is MNHEY and CDR2 is SVGEGT. This chain's CDR3 is CASSWVQGAETQYF. CDR3 sequence (DNA): TGTGCCAGCAGTTGGGTCCAGGGCGCCGAGACCCAGTACTTC.

This clonotype was seen ten or more times. The V and J genes are TRBV12-3 or TRBV12-4 and TRBJ2-5, with 7 bases lining up with TRBD1. The CDR3 is 14 residues long. Unmatched junction bases numbered 2, after V lost 3 bases and J lost 1 base. For the CDR3, the DNA is TGTGCCAGCAGTTTCGACAGGGCCCAAGAGACCCAGTACTTC. Protein sequence: CASSFDRAQETQYF.

This clonotype was seen repeatedly, ten times or more. This chain uses TRBV10-1 with TRBJ2-3, with D possibly being TRBD2 (6 bases). In germline, CDR1 is WNHNN, CDR2 SYGVQD (reference sequence). CDR3 length: 14 residues. V was cut by 8 bases and J by 2 bases, with 14 bases left in between. The CDR3 loop reads CASGSGGSTDTQYF. CDR3 in DNA: TGCGCCAGCGGGAGTGGGGGGTCCACAGATACGCAGTATTTT.

Many counts were recorded for this clonotype. J is TRBJ2-5 and V is TRBV20-1; TRBD1 aligns across 11 bases. Germline V lookup: CDR1 DFQATT, CDR2 SNEGSKA (reference sequence). The CDR3 consists of 14 residues. V shed 6 bases, J shed 4 bases, and the junction held 7 bases outside the gene matches. The CDR3 region is CSAKGQGERETQYF. CDR3 bases: TGCAGTGCAAAGGGACAGGGGGAGCGAGAGACCCAGTACTTC.

As to this clonotype: The CDR3 does not close with the conserved phenylalanine or tryptophan, likely indicating a read error. J is TRBJ2-6 and V is TRBV2, with TRBD2 identical over 8 bases. The V gene's germline CDR1 is SNHLY and CDR2 FYNNEI. CDR3 length: 17 residues. The V and J ends lost 7 bases and 0 bases, in that order; junction bases with no gene match: 8. The chain's CDR3 is CASNVGLGGSGANVLTL. The CDR3 bases are TGTGCCAGCAATGTGGGACTAGGGGGCTCTGGGGCCAACGTCCTGACTCTC.

This clonotype was seen at least ten times. The V call is TRBV12-3 or TRBV12-4, the J call TRBJ1-1; 9 positions agree with TRBD1. V lost 6 bases to trimming and J lost 7 bases; unmatched junction nucleotides: 6. This CDR3 comprises 13 residues. The CDR3 reads CASRPTGGNEAFF. CDR3 nucleotide sequence: TGTGCCAGCAGGCCGACAGGGGGTAATGAAGCTTTCTTT.

The chain recombines TRBV19 with TRBJ2-1; D is unresolved. The CDR3 is 15 residues long. Trimming took 3 bases from V and 6 from J, leaving 15 bases between them. Germline V gene lookup returns CDR1 LNHDA and CDR2 SQIVND (reference sequence). The CDR3 loop is CASSIRFSGGNEQFF. CDR3 DNA: TGTGCCAGTAGTATCAGGTTTTCTGGCGGCAATGAGCAGTTCTTC.

This clonotype was counted ten times or more. The chain combines TRBV19 with TRBJ2-7; D may be TRBD1 (6 bases). V was pared by 9 bases and J by 7 bases, with 19 bases between. Germline-derived CDR1 and CDR2 are LNHDA and SQIVND (reference sequence). This CDR3 region has 13 residues. CDR3 loop: CASTQGKTTEQYF. The CDR3 DNA follows: TGTGCCAGCACTCAGGGGAAGACTACGGAGCAGTACTTC. Full variable domain (remainder filled in from reference TRBV19 and TRBJ2-7): DGGITQSPKYLFRKEGQNVTLSCEQNLNHDAMYWYRQDPGQGLRLIYYSQIVNDFQKGDIAEGYSVSREKKESFPLTVTSAQKNPTAFYLCASTQGKTTEQYFGPGTRLTVT.

This clonotype has a count of ten or more. The chain employs TRBV6-5 and TRBJ2-5; 7 positions match TRBD2. CDR3 length: 17 amino acids. Trimming cost V 0 bases and J 2 bases; bases outside gene matches: 9. Germline loops: CDR1 MNHEY, CDR2 SVGAGI. The CDR3 is CASSYSILAETQETQYF. The CDR3 DNA sequence: TGTGCCAGCAGTTACTCGATCCTAGCGGAGACACAAGAGACCCAGTACTTC.

This clonotype was observed at least ten times. The chain links TRBV7-3 to TRBJ1-1, with D unclear. The CDR3 contains 16 residues. V shed 0 bases and J shed 1 base, with 12 bases lying between them. The germline gives CDR1 SGHTA, CDR2 FQGTGA. The CDR3 spells CASSLTGRGTNTEAFF. CDR3 nucleotides: TGTGCCAGCAGCTTAACTGGTCGGGGAACGAACACTGAAGCTTTCTTT. The full variable domain, rest sourced from reference TRBV7-3 and TRBJ1-1, is GAGVSQTPSNKVTEKGKYVELRCDPISGHTALYWYRQSLGQGPEFLIYFQGTGAADDSGLPNDRFFAVRPEGSVSTLKIQRTERGDSAVYLCASSLTGRGTNTEAFFGQGTRLTVV.

This clonotype came up many times. The chain's CDR3 is CASSSARGRRNTEAFF. CDR3 nucleotides: TGTGCCAGCAGCTCGGCCCGAGGACGGCGAAACACTGAAGCTTTCTTT. The chain links TRBV11-2 to TRBJ1-1; no firm D call. The CDR3 totals 16 residues. The ends were cut back, 4 bases at V and 2 bases at J, with 17 bases in the middle. Germline-derived CDR1 and CDR2 are SGHAT and FQNNGV.